A selection of T cell receptor beta chains follows, all from one sample in a study of blood T cell repertoires in COVID-19. Profiled with immunoSEQ multiplex PCR; TCRdb holds only in-frame clones, not every one. The sample consists of around 300,000 clones, about nine tenths of them appearing once. Sequenced: peripheral blood. The receptor source for this set is a man in his fifties or sixties with active or convalescent COVID-19. Both conserved end residues are part of each CDR3. A D gene is named only where the DNA matches it firmly. Clone size is given for some rows only: seen once, a few or many times, or a class if the clone is expanded.

v_gene	d_gene	j_gene	abundance	CDR3nt	CDR3aa
TRBV19	TRBD2	TRBJ2-3	NA	TGTGCCAGTAGTGTTAGCGGGAACACAGATACGCAGTATTTT	CASSVSGNTDTQYF
TRBV7-9	NA	TRBJ2-2	NA	TGTGCCAGCAGCCCCCGGTTTGGCGGGGAGCTGTTTTTT	CASSPRFGGELFF
TRBV24-1	TRBD2	TRBJ2-1	NA	TGTGCCACCAGTGATTCGCGGGGGGGGCTGGAGCAGTTCTTC	CATSDSRGGLEQFF
TRBV5-6	TRBD1	TRBJ2-7	NA	TGTGCCAGCAGCGGTCAAGGGCACGGGACAGGGGAATACGAGCAGTACTTC	CASSGQGHGTGEYEQYF
TRBV6-5	NA	TRBJ2-7	NA	TGTGCCAGCACCAAGGCCTGGCGGTCCTACGAGCAGTACTTC	CASTKAWRSYEQYF
TRBV10-3	TRBD2	TRBJ2-3	NA	TGTGCCATCAGTGAGGGACTAGCTGGCACAGATACGCAGTATTTT	CAISEGLAGTDTQYF
TRBV2	TRBD2	TRBJ2-7	few	TGTGCCAGCAGGATGACTAGCGATTCAGTGCAGTACTTC	CASRMTSDSVQYF
TRBV7-6	TRBD2	TRBJ2-5	NA	TGTGCCAGCAGTTTAGCCGGGACTAGCGGTTTGGAAGAGACCCAGTACTTC	CASSLAGTSGLEETQYF
TRBV28	NA	TRBJ1-1	NA	TGTGCCAGCAGTTTATGGGGCCAGATGAACACTGAAGCTTTCTTT	CASSLWGQMNTEAFF
TRBV19	NA	TRBJ2-7	NA	TGTGCCAGTAGAGCCGCAGCGGGTACTCCCTACGAGCAGTACTTC	CASRAAAGTPYEQYF
TRBV27	NA	TRBJ1-5	once	TGTGCCAGCAGTTTAAAAGCTACAGGGTCTCAGCCCCAGCATTTT	CASSLKATGSQPQHF
TRBV7-3	NA	TRBJ2-5	NA	TGTGCCAGCAGCTCCCGCCCCGAAGCAGAGACCCAGTACTTC	CASSSRPEAETQYF
TRBV29-1	NA	TRBJ2-5	NA	TGCAGCGTTGTTCAGGGGCAAGAGACCCAGTACTTC	CSVVQGQETQYF
TRBV29-1	TRBD1	TRBJ1-1	NA	TGCAGCGCCACCGGGGGAGGACAGGGCGACACTGAAGCTTTCTTT	CSATGGGQGDTEAFF
TRBV7-2	TRBD1	TRBJ1-2	NA	TGTGCCAGCAGCTGGGGGACAGGGGGACAAGGCTACACCTTC	CASSWGTGGQGYTF
TRBV5-1	TRBD1	TRBJ1-6	once	TGCGCCAGCAGCTTGGTCAGAGGGGGCCAAATTAATTCACCCCTCCACTTT	CASSLVRGGQINSPLHF
TRBV2	TRBD1	TRBJ1-3	NA	TGTGCCAGCAGTGGGACCGGGACAGGGTCTGGAAACACCATATATTTT	CASSGTGTGSGNTIYF
TRBV6-6	NA	TRBJ1-2	NA	TGTGCCAGCAGTCAAACAGAGATCTATGGCTACACCTTC	CASSQTEIYGYTF
TRBV4-1	NA	TRBJ2-5	few	TGCGCCAGCAGCCAAGATCGGGGGATCCGTAATCAAGAGACCCAGTACTTC	CASSQDRGIRNQETQYF
TRBV4-2	TRBD1	TRBJ1-4	NA	TGTGCCAGCAGCCAAGACAGGGGGCTCGAAAAACTGTTTTTT	CASSQDRGLEKLFF
TRBV18	NA	TRBJ1-4	NA	TGTGCCAGCTCACCACGGACAGATGAAAAACTGTTTTTT	CASSPRTDEKLFF
TRBV30	NA	TRBJ1-5	NA	TGTGCCTGGAGTGTACCGGGGGGATACAATCAGCCCCAGCATTTT	CAWSVPGGYNQPQHF
TRBV9	NA	TRBJ1-1	NA	TGTGCCAGCAGCGTAGAGGGAGGCACTGAAGCTTTCTTT	CASSVEGGTEAFF
TRBV21-1	NA	TRBJ2-7	NA	TGTGCCAGCAGCAAAGCGCTTGGCGGGGGCTTTCCTCCCTACGTCTACGAGCAGTACTTC	CASSKALGGGFPPYVYEQYF
TRBV14	TRBD1	TRBJ1-1	NA	TGTGCCAGCAGCCATAACCGGGACAGGGGATCTGAAGCTTTCTTT	CASSHNRDRGSEAFF
TRBV4-3	TRBD1	TRBJ1-6	NA	TGCGCCAGCAGCCAGATTGTGGGACAGGGGACTTCACCCCTCCACTTT	CASSQIVGQGTSPLHF
TRBV4-1	TRBD1	TRBJ1-4	once	TGCGCCAGCAGCCAAGATTGGACAGGGATATTAGCAACTAATGAAAAACTGTTTTTT	CASSQDWTGILATNEKLFF
TRBV6-4	NA	TRBJ1-5	NA	TGTGCCAGCAGTGACTCGATTGGAGGTCAGCCCCAGCATTTT	CASSDSIGGQPQHF
TRBV5-1	NA	TRBJ2-7	NA	TGCGCCAGCAGCTCAGGACGGGGGTTCTACGAGCAGTACTTC	CASSSGRGFYEQYF
TRBV19	NA	TRBJ1-1	NA	TGTGCCAGTAGTATAAGGCAGGGGCATAGTGAAGCTTTCTTT	CASSIRQGHSEAFF
TRBV5-1	TRBD1	TRBJ1-2	NA	TGCGCCAGCAGCTTGGGGAGAGGGGGCAACTATGGCTACACCTTC	CASSLGRGGNYGYTF
TRBV7-8	NA	TRBJ1-6	NA	TGTGCCAGCAGCTTATATGAACTCTATAATTCACCCCTCCACTTT	CASSLYELYNSPLHF
TRBV9	TRBD1	TRBJ1-2	NA	TGTGCCAGCAGCGGACAGGGCAACTATGGCTACACCTTC	CASSGQGNYGYTF
TRBV5-1	TRBD2	TRBJ2-3	NA	TGCGCCAGCAGCTCCCAGCGGGAGAGTAGCACAGATACGCAGTATTTT	CASSSQRESSTDTQYF
TRBV2	TRBD2	TRBJ2-1	NA	TGTGCCAGCAGTGAAGAGCTAGCGGGGGGGCATGAGCAGTTCTTC	CASSEELAGGHEQFF
TRBV27	TRBD2	TRBJ2-5	once	TGTGCCAGCAGTCTTAGCGGGAGTGGGCAAGAGACCCAGTACTTC	CASSLSGSGQETQYF
TRBV2	NA	TRBJ2-1	NA	TGTGCCAGCAGTGTTGGGGCCACCCAAGTTAATGAGCAGTTCTTC	CASSVGATQVNEQFF
TRBV7-6	TRBD2	TRBJ2-1	NA	TGTGCCAGCAGTTCTCTAGCGGGGGGGCCAGGTTACAATGAGCAGTTCTTC	CASSSLAGGPGYNEQFF
TRBV18	TRBD1	TRBJ1-1	NA	TGTGCCAGCTCACCCTCAGGGACAGGGTCGACTGAAGCTTTCTTT	CASSPSGTGSTEAFF
TRBV7-2	NA	TRBJ1-2	NA	TGTGCCAGCAGCTTAGGCTTCCGCGGTGGCTATGGCTACACCTTC	CASSLGFRGGYGYTF
TRBV11-2	NA	TRBJ1-4	NA	TGTGCCAGCAGCTTACAGGGATTCGGAGAAAAACTGTTTTTT	CASSLQGFGEKLFF
TRBV18	NA	TRBJ1-2	NA	TGTGCCAGCTCACTAACAGGTGCGGGGGGCTACACCTTC	CASSLTGAGGYTF
TRBV19	NA	TRBJ1-1	NA	TGTGCCAGTAGTATTAACAGGGAAACTGAAGCTTTCTTT	CASSINRETEAFF
TRBV6-6	TRBD1	TRBJ1-4	once	TGTGCCAGCTCCGGGACAGGGGGTGGGAAACTGTTTTTT	CASSGTGGGKLFF
TRBV11-3	NA	TRBJ2-1	NA	TGTGCCAGCAGCCGTGCCGGGTCCCGGGACAATGAGCAGTTCTTC	CASSRAGSRDNEQFF
TRBV11-2	NA	TRBJ2-5	NA	TGTGCCAGCAGCCGGGGGGCCGGAGAGACCCAGTACTTC	CASSRGAGETQYF
TRBV3-1/TRBV3-2	NA	TRBJ2-1	NA	TGTGCCAGCAGCCGTTACGGGAGTTTCAATGAGCAGTTCTTC	CASSRYGSFNEQFF
TRBV10-1	NA	TRBJ2-7	NA	TGCGCCAGCAGTGAGTCGACAGGTCTACCCCCTTCCTACGAGCAGTACTTC	CASSESTGLPPSYEQYF
TRBV4-3	NA	TRBJ1-2	NA	TGCGCCAGCAGCCAAGACCAGGACTCGGCAGGCTACACCTTC	CASSQDQDSAGYTF
TRBV7-3	NA	TRBJ2-1	NA	TGTGCCAGCAGCCCTCAGGGGGGAAACAGGGCTGCCCGGGACAATGAGCAGTTCTTC	CASSPQGGNRAARDNEQFF
TRBV5-1	TRBD2	TRBJ2-3	once	TGCGCCAGCAGCTTGGGACCAGGCGGGTCTAGCGGGCTTAGCACAGATACGCAGTATTTT	CASSLGPGGSSGLSTDTQYF